The clone carrying this TCR beta chain was found many times. Its antigen is as yet unknown. This entry comes from a study of identical twins. The CDR3 sequence is 17 residues long. V was shortened by 6 bases and J by 7 bases, with 27 bases between the two germline ends. From the 5' RACE reads, TCRdb called clonotypes with MiXCR, one entry per CDR3 protein. The sample holds some 1,600,000 distinct CDR3 sequences, 25% to 35% seen once. General study findings and limits: Abundant beta clonotypes from cord blood bore fewer insertions; memory repertoires lacked this pattern.

The TCR sequence derives from a newborn girl in good health. The chain carries TRBV12-3 or TRBV12-4 and TRBJ2-5, with D possibly being TRBD1 (5 bases). Sequencing input: cord blood. CDR3 region: CASRFRADSPQKGTQYF. In nucleotides, the CDR3 is TGTGCCAGCAGATTTAGGGCAGACAGCCCCCAAAAGGGGACCCAGTACTTC.